The 14 T cell receptor beta chains listed next were all sequenced from one sample in a study of T cell repertoires in cytomegalovirus infection. TCRdb ran MiXCR on the reads and lists one entry per CDR3 protein. The data show some 270,000 distinct CDR3 sequences, about a sixth seen once. Specimen: CD8+ T cells from PBMCs. The origin of the receptors is a human donor in good health (CMV status not recorded). Some clones in this sample may be carry-over from other donors' samples.

This clonotype was recorded at least ten times. The chain combines TRBV7-6 with TRBJ1-1; 9 bases are shared with TRBD1. Germline trimming cut 5 bases from V and 1 base from J; bases unmatched to any gene: 11. CDR3 size: 17 residues. Germline V CDR1 and CDR2: SGHVS, FNYEAQ. The CDR3 bases are TGTGCCAGCAGCCGGGGGGTAGACAGGGGGAGGAACACTGAAGCTTTCTTT. As protein: CASSRGVDRGRNTEAFF.

DNA of the CDR3: TGTGCCAGCAGTCTGAGGGGGCAGGGGAGGTATTCTGAAGCTTTCTTT. Its translation is CASSLRGQGRYSEAFF. The chain links TRBV6-6 to TRBJ1-1; 7 positions match TRBD1. The CDR3 totals 16 residues. The germline V gene has CDR1 MNHNY and CDR2 SVGAGI (reference sequence). J lost 6 bases, V lost 5 bases, and 15 bases had no gene match.

The chain is built from TRBV13 and TRBJ2-1; D remains unclear. This CDR3 is built from 15 residues. Germline CDR1 PRHDT, CDR2 FYEKMQ (reference sequence). V was trimmed by 5 bases and J by 0 bases, leaving 11 bases between them. CDR3 nucleotide sequence: TGTGCCAGCAGCCAAATTATGCTCTCCTACAATGAGCAGTTCTTC. It yields the protein CASSQIMLSYNEQFF.

This clonotype was counted ten times or more. The chain recombines TRBV10-3 with TRBJ1-2; 9 nucleotides align to TRBD1. The CDR3 is 15 residues long. CDR1 is ENHRY and CDR2 is SYGVKD in the germline V gene. V lost 2 bases, J lost 5 bases, and 6 bases stayed unmatched. CDR3 bases: TGTGCCATCAGTGAGCCCGACAGGGGGGTTTATGGCTACACCTTC. This translates into CAISEPDRGVYGYTF.

As DNA, the CDR3 is TGCAGTGCTCCGGGGCAAGGAGGGGCCAATGAGCAGTTCTTC. It is translated as CSAPGQGGANEQFF. The genes are TRBV20-1 and TRBJ2-1, with a weak D call TRBD2 (6 bases). Trimming took off 5 bases at V and 6 bases at J, with 17 bases between the two ends. Per germline, CDR1 DFQATT and CDR2 SNEGSKA (reference sequence). CDR3 size: 14 residues.

This clonotype occurred many times. The V call is TRBV11-1, the J call TRBJ1-2; possibly TRBD1 for D (5 bases). The length of the CDR3 is 13 residues. The V end lost 2 bases, the J end lost 6 bases, and 10 bases lay between the germline ends. Looked up from germline, CDR1 is SGHAT and CDR2 is FQDESV (reference sequence). The CDR3 is CASSLKGSDGYTF. The CDR3, as DNA: TGTGCCAGCAGCTTAAAGGGGAGTGATGGCTACACCTTC. Based on the CDR3 plus reference TRBV11-1 and TRBJ1-2, the full variable domain is EAEVAQSPRYKITEKSQAVAFWCDPISGHATLYWYRQILGQGPELLVQFQDESVVDDSQLPKDRFSAERLKGVDSTLKIQPAELGDSAMYLCASSLKGSDGYTFGSGTRLTVV.

This clonotype appeared a few times. The V gene is TRBV7-2, the J gene TRBJ2-3; 10 bases are a match to TRBD1. J was trimmed by 8 bases and V by 2 bases; bases with no gene match: 4. CDR1 is SGHTA, CDR2 FQGNSA, per germline. CDR3 length: 14 residues. The CDR3 protein is CASSLNDRGRTQYF. In DNA, the CDR3 is TGTGCCAGCAGCTTAAACGACAGGGGGCGTACGCAGTATTTT.

This rearrangement joins TRBV28 to TRBJ2-7; possible D gene TRBD1, 5 bases. Trimming removed 4 bases from V and 4 bases from J, with 14 bases in between. The CDR3 sequence is 14 residues long. Germline-derived CDR1 and CDR2 are MDHEN and SYDVKM. CDR3 in amino acids: CASSSYRQLYEQYF. CDR3 in DNA: TGTGCCAGCAGTTCCTACAGACAGTTGTACGAGCAGTACTTC. Full variable domain (outside the CDR3, taken from reference TRBV28 and TRBJ2-7): DVKVTQSSRYLVKRTGEKVFLECVQDMDHENMFWYRQDPGLGLRLIYFSYDVKMKEKGDIPEGYSVSREKKERFSLILESASTNQTSMYLCASSSYRQLYEQYFGPGTRLTVT.

The chain is built from TRBV28 and TRBJ1-2; possible D gene TRBD1, 6 bases. Germline V gives CDR1 MDHEN, CDR2 SYDVKM. Deletions cut 5 bases from V and 5 bases from J, with 12 bases between. This CDR3 is built from 13 residues. DNA for the CDR3: TGTGCCAGCAGTCTCTCAGGGGTGTATGGCTACACCTTC. Encoded protein: CASSLSGVYGYTF.

The CDR3 is CAISPGADDTEAFF. DNA of the CDR3: TGTGCCATCAGCCCAGGGGCGGACGACACTGAAGCTTTCTTT. The V call is TRBV10-3, the J call TRBJ1-1; perhaps TRBD1 as D (6 bases). The germline V gene encodes CDR1 ENHRY and CDR2 SYGVKD. V was trimmed by 6 bases and J by 3 bases, leaving 14 bases between them. The CDR3 length is 14 residues.

The chain joins TRBV28 to TRBJ2-7, with 7 bases lining up with TRBD1. The CDR3 is 14 amino acids. Trimming at V came to 6 bases and at J to 3 bases, leaving 8 bases not matched to a gene. CDR1 and CDR2 (germline): MDHEN, SYDVKM. The CDR3 sequence is CASSQGTDFYEQYF. The CDR3 coding sequence is TGTGCCAGCAGCCAAGGGACAGATTTCTACGAGCAGTACTTC.

This clonotype was counted at least ten times. This chain connects TRBV7-9 to TRBJ2-2; no firm D call. Trimming cost V 6 bases and J 1 base, with 6 bases left between them. The CDR3 spans 13 residues. The V gene's germline CDR1 is SEHNR and CDR2 FQNEAQ (reference sequence). This CDR3 reads CASRPRNTGELFF. The CDR3 DNA reads TGTGCCAGCAGGCCAAGGAACACCGGGGAGCTGTTTTTT.

This clonotype was seen repeatedly, ten times or more. The rearrangement joins TRBV11-2 to TRBJ1-2, with 7 bases matching TRBD1. Unmatched junction bases numbered 11, after V lost 8 bases and J lost 2 bases. Germline-derived CDR1 and CDR2 are SGHAT and FQNNGV. The CDR3 has 15 amino acids. The CDR3 sequence: CASEDSGGWNYGYTF. DNA for the CDR3: TGTGCCAGCGAGGACTCAGGGGGGTGGAACTATGGCTACACCTTC.

The chain recombines TRBV10-3 with TRBJ2-2; the match to TRBD1 covers 10 bases. This CDR3 region has 14 residues. Germline lookup yields CDR1 ENHRY and CDR2 SYGVKD. With V trimmed by 10 bases and J by 7 bases, 9 bases remained unmatched. The CDR3 region has the DNA TGTGCCACCGAAAGACAGGGGGCGGGCGGGGAGCTGTTTTTT. Translated: CATERQGAGGELFF.